The sequence of this TCR beta chain was determined in a study of T-cell memory formation after mild COVID-19. Points from the study as a whole: In pre-infection memory, a portion of responding clones appeared, which suggested that cross-reactive memory joined. Second-wave clones with a day 37 peak had unconfirmed SARS-CoV-2 specificity. Contracting CD4+ clones were located mainly in CM and EM, and CD8+ clones in EMRA.

Using its own MiXCR run on the 5' RACE reads, TCRdb lists one record per CDR3 protein. This sample has under 300,000 distinct CDR3 sequences, with roughly 10% found just once. To note about this clonotype: Antigen: not known.

CDR1 is GTSNPN and CDR2 is SVGIG in the germline V gene (reference sequence). V gave up 0 bases and J gave up 6 bases, with 5 bases separating them. The CDR3 consists of 11 residues. The material sequenced was PBMCs or a T cell subset sorted from them (not recorded which). The chain uses TRBV30 and TRBJ1-2, with D hard to call. The receptor was derived from a man between 18 and 35 years old who had mild COVID-19 (a few samples of this study predate the infection). Cell type and time point are not known. CDR3 loop: CAWSVDHGYTF. Written as DNA, the CDR3 is TGTGCCTGGAGTGTAGACCATGGCTACACCTTC.